Shown below are 14 T cell receptor beta chains from a single sample sequenced in a study of Ad26.COV2.S vaccination and SARS-CoV-2 variants. Specified treatment: around 19 received Ad26.COV2.S at low or high dose, single or two shots; 5 received placebo; per-sample allocation not given. The samples date from day 63 after the first vaccine or placebo injection. Clones were sequenced by immunoSEQ multiplex PCR, and TCRdb holds only the in-frame ones, with some missing. The sample includes around 420,000 clones, roughly 88% of them seen just once. Sequenced material: peripheral blood, taken in a trial of Ad26.COV2.S vaccine versus placebo. These receptor sequences come from a person between 18 and 65 years old who received the Ad26.COV2.S COVID-19 vaccine or a placebo.

The chain employs TRBV19 and TRBJ1-5; weak D call: TRBD1 (5 bases). V was trimmed by 1 base and J by 9 bases, leaving 19 bases between them. This CDR3 has 16 residues. The germline CDR1 and CDR2 sequences are LNHDA and SQIVND (reference sequence). This CDR3 reads CASSIVLPDSLRPQHF. CDR3 DNA sequence: TGTGCCAGTAGTATAGTTTTACCAGACAGCCTGCGGCCCCAGCATTTT. The entire variable domain, with the rest obtained from reference TRBV19 and TRBJ1-5, is as follows: DGGITQSPKYLFRKEGQNVTLSCEQNLNHDAMYWYRQDPGQGLRLIYYSQIVNDFQKGDIAEGYSVSREKKESFPLTVTSAQKNPTAFYLCASSIVLPDSLRPQHFGDGTRLSIL.

The chain joins TRBV12-3 or TRBV12-4 to TRBJ1-1, with unresolved D. The CDR3 spans 13 residues. V lost 6 bases and J lost 1, with 9 bases in between. CDR3 in amino acids: CASSRRWNTEAFF. The CDR3 DNA is TGTGCCAGCAGCCGGCGTTGGAACACTGAAGCTTTCTTT.

This clone was seen a handful of times. The V gene is TRBV15, the J gene TRBJ2-7; either TRBD1 or TRBD2 may fit D (6 bases each). Per the germline V gene, CDR1 is LNHNV and CDR2 is YYDKDF (reference sequence). There are 15 residues in the CDR3. Trimming stripped 0 bases from V and 6 bases from J, with 15 bases between. The CDR3 nucleotides are TGTGCCACCAGCAGAGATCAGGAGGGACAAGGCGAGCAGTACTTC. Protein: CATSRDQEGQGEQYF.

The chain combines TRBV6-5 with TRBJ2-7; D not certain. The CDR3 sequence is 13 residues long. The V end was cut by 7 bases, the J end by 4 bases, with 14 bases between. Germline CDR1 reads MNHEY; CDR2 reads SVGAGI. The CDR3 DNA is TGTGCCAGCAAACAGACTGATCTTTACGAGCAGTACTTC. Amino acids: CASKQTDLYEQYF.

This chain joins TRBV27 and TRBJ1-4, with 7 nucleotides matching TRBD1. There are 14 residues in the CDR3. V lost 2 bases and J lost 4; bases outside the gene matches: 1. Germline loops: CDR1 MNHEY, CDR2 SMNVEV (reference sequence). The CDR3 nucleotides are TGTGCCAGCAGTTTACAGGGGGGTAATGAAAAACTGTTTTTT. It is translated as CASSLQGGNEKLFF.

The CDR3 nucleotides are TGTGCCAGTAGTCCGAACCAGCGGGGAATGGCTGAAGCTTTCTTT. It encodes CASSPNQRGMAEAFF. V gene TRBV19 combines with J gene TRBJ1-1; unclear D gene. This CDR3 comprises 15 residues. Trimming cost V 5 bases and J 6 bases, with 19 bases left between them. The V gene's germline CDR1 is LNHDA and CDR2 SQIVND (reference sequence).

This clone was seen just once. This chain links TRBV7-9 with TRBJ2-7, with 11 nucleotides matching TRBD1. The CDR3 is 15 amino acids. With 4 bases clipped from V and 4 bases from J, the junction kept 6 bases outside the gene matches. From germline, CDR1 is SEHNR and CDR2 FQNEAQ (reference sequence). DNA for the CDR3: TGTGCCAGCAGCTCCGGACAGGGGGCTCTGTACGAGCAGTACTTC. Translating gives CASSSGQGALYEQYF.

The chain has TRBV11-2 and TRBJ2-5; weak D call: TRBD2 (6 bases). V gave up 3 bases and J gave up 6 bases, with 11 bases separating them. The germline CDR1 and CDR2 sequences are SGHAT and FQNNGV. This CDR3 contains 13 residues. The CDR3 bases are TGTGCCAGCAGCTTTGGAGGGGCGCAGACCCAGTACTTC. Its translation: CASSFGGAQTQYF.

V usage is TRBV30 and J usage is TRBJ2-3; maybe TRBD2 (5 bases). The CDR3 has 14 residues. CDR1 and CDR2 from the germline V gene are GTSNPN and SVGIG (reference sequence). The V and J ends lost 5 bases and 5 bases respectively, with 17 bases between them. CDR3 bases: TGTGCCTGGGATACATCCTCCGGGGAAGATACGCAGTATTTT. Translation: CAWDTSSGEDTQYF.

V is TRBV7-3 and J is TRBJ2-2; no firm D call. V lost 5 bases and J 6 bases, leaving 13 bases between the germline ends. The germline V gene has CDR1 SGHTA and CDR2 FQGTGA. The CDR3 runs 14 residues. The CDR3 DNA is TGTGCCAGCAGCCTGGGTATTGGATCCGGGGAGCTGTTTTTT. Translated: CASSLGIGSGELFF.

Notes on this clone: Other DNA sequences from this sample encode an identical CDR3 as well. This chain connects TRBV7-2 to TRBJ1-1, with a possible D match to TRBD1 (5 bases). Germline values: CDR1 SGHTA, CDR2 FQGNSA. The CDR3 runs to 14 residues. Trimming left V 4 bases short and J 5 bases short, with 14 bases between. The CDR3 protein is CASSSRGGGTEAFF. CDR3 DNA: TGTGCCAGCAGCTCCCGGGGGGGAGGAACTGAAGCTTTCTTT.

The genes are TRBV4-3 and TRBJ1-5; TRBD1 matches at 7 bases. The CDR3 length is 15 residues. Germline V lookup: CDR1 LGHNA, CDR2 YSLEER. J gave up 4 bases and V 2 bases, and 5 bases lay outside the gene matches. CDR3 sequence reads: CASSQYRDSNQPQHF. CDR3 nucleotides: TGCGCCAGCAGCCAATACCGGGACAGTAATCAGCCCCAGCATTTT.

The V gene is TRBV7-3, the J gene TRBJ2-1, with TRBD2 matching over 7 bases. V gave up 0 bases and J gave up 4 bases; unmatched junction bases: 6. CDR3 size: 16 residues. Looked up from germline, CDR1 is SGHTA and CDR2 is FQGTGA. The CDR3 DNA reads as TGTGCCAGCAGCTTAACCGGAGGTAGCGGGTACAATGAGCAGTTCTTC. It encodes CASSLTGGSGYNEQFF. The entire variable domain, with the rest obtained from reference TRBV7-3 and TRBJ2-1, is as follows: GAGVSQTPSNKVTEKGKYVELRCDPISGHTALYWYRQSLGQGPEFLIYFQGTGAADDSGLPNDRFFAVRPEGSVSTLKIQRTERGDSAVYLCASSLTGGSGYNEQFFGPGTRLTVL.

The chain carries TRBV5-1 and TRBJ1-6, with D possibly TRBD1 on 6 matching bases. Trimming removed 0 bases at V and 7 bases at J, with 14 bases between. The germline CDR1 and CDR2 sequences are SGHRS and YFSETQ. The CDR3 has 16 residues. The DNA of the CDR3 is TGCGCCAGCAGCTTGGGTGGGGGACAAAGCAATTCACCCCTCCACTTT. Protein product: CASSLGGGQSNSPLHF.